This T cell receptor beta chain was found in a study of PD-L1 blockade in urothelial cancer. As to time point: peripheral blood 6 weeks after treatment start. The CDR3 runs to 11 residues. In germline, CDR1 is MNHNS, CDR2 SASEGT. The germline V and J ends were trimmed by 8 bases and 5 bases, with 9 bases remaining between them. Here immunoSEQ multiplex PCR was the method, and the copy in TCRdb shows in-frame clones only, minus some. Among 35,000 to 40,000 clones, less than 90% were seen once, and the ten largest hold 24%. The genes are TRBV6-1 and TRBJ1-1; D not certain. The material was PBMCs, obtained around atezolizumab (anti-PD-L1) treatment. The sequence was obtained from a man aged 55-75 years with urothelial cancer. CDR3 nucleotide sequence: TGTGCCAGCCTACGAGGGACTGAAGCTTTCTTT. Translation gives CASLRGTEAFF.